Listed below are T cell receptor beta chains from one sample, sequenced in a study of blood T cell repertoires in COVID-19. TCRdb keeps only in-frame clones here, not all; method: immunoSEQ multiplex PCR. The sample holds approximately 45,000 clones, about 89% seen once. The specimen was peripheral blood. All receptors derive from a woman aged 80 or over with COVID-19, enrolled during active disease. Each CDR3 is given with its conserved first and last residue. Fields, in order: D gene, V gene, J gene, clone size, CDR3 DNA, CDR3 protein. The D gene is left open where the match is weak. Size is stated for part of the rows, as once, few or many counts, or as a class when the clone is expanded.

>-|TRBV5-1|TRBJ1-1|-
TGCGCCAGCAGTTTGGCACCGGCGGGAGTCATGAACACTGAAGCTTTCTTT
CASSLAPAGVMNTEAFF
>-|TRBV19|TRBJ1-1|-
TGTGCCAGTAGTAACGGGGGGCAGGGTGTAGCTTTCTTT
CASSNGGQGVAFF
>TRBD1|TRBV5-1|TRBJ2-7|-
TGCGCCAGCAGCTTGGGTCACAGGGGCCTCCGTTACGAGCAGTACTTC
CASSLGHRGLRYEQYF
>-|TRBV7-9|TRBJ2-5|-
TGTGCCAGCAGCTTAGATAGAGGGAGGAGAGAGACCCAGTACTTC
CASSLDRGRRETQYF
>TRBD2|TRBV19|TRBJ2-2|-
TGTGCCAGTAGTATCACGGGACTAGCGGAAGGGAACACCGGGGAGCTGTTTTTT
CASSITGLAEGNTGELFF
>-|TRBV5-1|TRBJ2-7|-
TGCGCCAGCAGCTTGGGAGCTCGAACCTACGAGCAGTACTTC
CASSLGARTYEQYF
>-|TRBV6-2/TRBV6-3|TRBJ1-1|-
TGTGCCAGCAGTTTCGCCGGGACAAACACTGAAGCTTTCTTT
CASSFAGTNTEAFF
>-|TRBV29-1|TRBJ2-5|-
TGCAGCGTTTGTTTTGGAGGGGAGACCCAGTACTTC
CSVCFGGETQYF
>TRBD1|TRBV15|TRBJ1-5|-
TGTGCCACCAGCAGAGGGGGCAGGGGGCGGAATCAGCCCCAGCATTTT
CATSRGGRGRNQPQHF
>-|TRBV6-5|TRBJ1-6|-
TGTGCCAGCAGTTACCGCAGGGTGAATAGTTCACCCCTCCACTTT
CASSYRRVNSSPLHF
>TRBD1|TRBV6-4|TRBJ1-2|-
TGTGCCAGCAGCCAACGCGGGGCAGGGGGCGGCTATGGCTACACCTTC
CASSQRGAGGGYGYTF
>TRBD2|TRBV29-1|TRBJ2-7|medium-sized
TGCAGCGTTGTCGGGCTAGCGGGAGGACATTACGAGCAGTACTTC
CSVVGLAGGHYEQYF
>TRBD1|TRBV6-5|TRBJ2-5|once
TGTGCCAGCAGTTCGGCCGGGACAGGGACCTCAGAGACCCAGTACTTC
CASSSAGTGTSETQYF
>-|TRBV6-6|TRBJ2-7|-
TGTGCCAGCATCAGAGACAGTGACTCCTACGAGCAGTACTTC
CASIRDSDSYEQYF
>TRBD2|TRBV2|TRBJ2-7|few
TGTGCCAGCAGTTTGACTAGCTTCAACGAGCAGTACTTC
CASSLTSFNEQYF
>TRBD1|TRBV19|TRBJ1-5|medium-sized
TGTGCCAGTAGAGGACAGGTAAGCGGACCCCCCCAGCATTTT
CASRGQVSGPPQHF
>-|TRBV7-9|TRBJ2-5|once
TGTGCCAGCAGCTTAGAGTCCAGGGTGGAGACCCAGTACTTC
CASSLESRVETQYF
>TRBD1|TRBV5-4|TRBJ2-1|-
TGTGCCAGCAGCCGACCGGGACAGCGCGAATACAATGAGCAGTTCTTC
CASSRPGQREYNEQFF
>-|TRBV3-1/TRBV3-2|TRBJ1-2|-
TGTGCCAGCAGCCAAGAACAGGCTTATGGCTACACCTTC
CASSQEQAYGYTF
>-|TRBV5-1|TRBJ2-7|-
TGCGCCAGCGCCCGGGACTCGGACGAGCAGTACTTC
CASARDSDEQYF
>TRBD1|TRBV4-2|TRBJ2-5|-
TGTGCCAGCAGCCGGGACAGGGACGAAGAGACCCAGTACTTC
CASSRDRDEETQYF
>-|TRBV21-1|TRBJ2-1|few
TGTGCCAGCACCATCGACAGGGCCACGGGGGATGAGCAGTTCTTC
CASTIDRATGDEQFF
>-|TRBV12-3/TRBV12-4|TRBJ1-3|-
TGTGCCAGCGGACTGATCTCTGGAAACACCATATATTTT
CASGLISGNTIYF
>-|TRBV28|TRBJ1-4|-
TGTGCCAGCAGTTTATGGGGGCGTGAAAAACTGTTTTTT
CASSLWGREKLFF
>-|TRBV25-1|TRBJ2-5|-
TGTGCCAGCAGTGGGACCCTAGCGTACCAAGAGACCCAGTACTTC
CASSGTLAYQETQYF
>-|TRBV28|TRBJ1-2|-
TGTGCCAGCAGTTCATCCCTCCGAGGGGGCTACACCTTC
CASSSSLRGGYTF
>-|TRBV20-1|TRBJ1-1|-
TGCAGTGCGTTCAAGAACACTGAAGCTTTCTTT
CSAFKNTEAFF
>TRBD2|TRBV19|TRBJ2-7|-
TGTGCCAGTAGAAGGCTAGCGGGGGGGTACGAGCAGTACTTC
CASRRLAGGYEQYF
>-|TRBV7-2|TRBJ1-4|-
TGTGCCAGCAGCCCTCGTTCGAGGGTCGGTGAAAAACTGTTTTTT
CASSPRSRVGEKLFF
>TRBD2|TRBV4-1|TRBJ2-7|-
TGCGCCAGCAGCCAAGATCGGTTGGTAGCGGGGATCTACGAGCAGTACTTC
CASSQDRLVAGIYEQYF
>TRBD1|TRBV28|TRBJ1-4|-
TGTGCCAGCATCGGGGTGTCTACACAGGGGTTGAGCGAAAAACTGTTTTTT
CASIGVSTQGLSEKLFF
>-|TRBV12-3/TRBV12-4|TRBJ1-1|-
TGTGCCAGCAGTACTAGGGAGAACACTGAAGCTTTCTTT
CASSTRENTEAFF
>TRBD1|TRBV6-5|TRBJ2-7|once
TGTGCCAGCAGATCCACAGGGGTCGGTTACGAGCAGTACTTC
CASRSTGVGYEQYF
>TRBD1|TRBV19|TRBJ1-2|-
TGTGCCAGTAGTATAGGGACAGGATATGGCTACACCTTC
CASSIGTGYGYTF
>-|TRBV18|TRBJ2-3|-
TGTGCCAGCTCACTGGTGGGGCCTAGCACAGATACGCAGTATTTT
CASSLVGPSTDTQYF
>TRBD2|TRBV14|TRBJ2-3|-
TGTGCCAGCAGCCAAGATTTCGCGGGGGGAGATACGCAGTATTTT
CASSQDFAGGDTQYF
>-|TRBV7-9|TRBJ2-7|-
TGTGCCAGCAGCTTAACCACAACAAGTTACGAGCAGTACTTC
CASSLTTTSYEQYF
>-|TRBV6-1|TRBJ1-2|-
TGTGCCAGCAGTGAAGTCGCCGGACAGTTGGATGGCTACACCTTC
CASSEVAGQLDGYTF
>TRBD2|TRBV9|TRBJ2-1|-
TGTGCCAGCAGCGTAGGGTGGCGGGAGAACCCCTACAATGAGCAGTTCTTC
CASSVGWRENPYNEQFF
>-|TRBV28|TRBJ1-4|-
TGTGCCAGCAGTCCCACAGGGAGTAATAATGAAAAACTGTTTTTT
CASSPTGSNNEKLFF
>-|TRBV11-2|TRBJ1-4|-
TGTGCCAGCAGCTTACCAGGGGTTCGTGAAAAACTGTTTTTT
CASSLPGVREKLFF
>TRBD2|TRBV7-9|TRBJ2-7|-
TGTGCCAGCAGCTTAACCGGGACTACCTACGAGCAGTACTTC
CASSLTGTTYEQYF
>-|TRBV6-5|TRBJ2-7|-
TGTGCCAGCAGTCGGGACGGGAGTGAAGGCTACGAGCAGTACTTC
CASSRDGSEGYEQYF
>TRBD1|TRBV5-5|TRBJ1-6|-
TGTGCCAGCAGCTCAGGGGGCGCGAATTCACCCCTCCACTTT
CASSSGGANSPLHF
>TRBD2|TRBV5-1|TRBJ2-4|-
TGCGCCAGCAGCTTCGAGGGCGGGGGTCTAGCCAAAAACATTCAGTACTTC
CASSFEGGGLAKNIQYF
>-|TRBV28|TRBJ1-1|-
TGTGCCAGCAGTGACAGGCCTGAAGCTTTCTTT
CASSDRPEAFF
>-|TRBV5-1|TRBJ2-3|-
TGCGCCAGCAGCTTGGAGTACTCCACAGATACGCAGTATTTT
CASSLEYSTDTQYF
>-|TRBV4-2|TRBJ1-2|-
TGTGCCAGCAGCCAGGGACACCTGAGGACCTATGGCTACACCTTC
CASSQGHLRTYGYTF
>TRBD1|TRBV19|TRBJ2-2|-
TGTGCCACCGACAGGGGGAACACCGGGGAGCTGTTTTTT
CATDRGNTGELFF
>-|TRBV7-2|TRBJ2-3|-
TGTGCCAGCAGCTTAGGGACAGTATACACAGATACGCAGTATTTT
CASSLGTVYTDTQYF
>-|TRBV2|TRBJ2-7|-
TGTGCCAGCAGTGACAGAGGTTACGAGCAGTACTTC
CASSDRGYEQYF
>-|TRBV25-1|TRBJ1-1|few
TGTGCCAGCAGTGAAGGGAGGGGAGGCACTGAAGCTTTCTTT
CASSEGRGGTEAFF